A single sample is the source of the 30 T cell receptor beta chains below, sequenced in a study of T-cell reconstitution after alpha-beta-depleted transplantation in children (dated by TCRdb to 2016 to 2017). The library was made by PCR. Sequencer: Illumina HiSeq 2500. To normalize quantification of the TCRbeta repertoire, the TCR libraries were built with molecular barcoding that relied on unique molecular identifiers. TCRdb trimmed the raw reads at Q25, called clones with MiXCR and kept productive beta chains. Identical CDR3 proteins give one entry, which carries the most common genes and DNA. The sample table lists fewer than 85,000 distinct CDR3 sequences, roughly 14% of them with a count of one. About 30% of the sample comes from the top ten. In light of the paper, this sample's treatment or condition label describes: allogeneic hematopoietic cell transplantation with graft depleted of TCRalphabeta T cells and CD19 B cells.

The sequencing used PBMCs, mostly from graft donor cells, collected 180 days after TCRalphabeta/CD19-depleted stem cell transplant. These receptors were taken from a male patient aged 2 to 9 who had a stem cell transplant for acute lymphoblastic leukemia, so the T cells may come from the graft donor.

The V and J genes are TRBV11-1 and TRBJ2-2; possible D gene TRBD2, 6 bases. Germline V gives CDR1 SGHAT, CDR2 FQDESV (reference sequence). Trimming stripped 4 bases from V and 6 bases from J, with 15 bases between. The length of the CDR3 is 15 residues. The CDR3 DNA follows: TGTGCCAGCAGCTCACGGGGGAGCTGGGCCGGGGAGCTGTTTTTT. Its translation: CASSSRGSWAGELFF.

This rearrangement joins TRBV3-1 to TRBJ1-1; D is unclear. V shed 4 bases and J shed 6 bases, with 9 bases lying between them. The length of the CDR3 is 12 residues. Germline V gene data show CDR1 as LGHDT and CDR2 as YNNKEL (reference sequence). CDR3 protein: CASSPTGSEAFF. The DNA for the CDR3 is TGTGCCAGCAGCCCGACGGGCTCTGAAGCTTTCTTT.

The chain joins TRBV9 to TRBJ1-3; D call uncertain. CDR1 SGDLS and CDR2 YYNGEE come from the germline V gene. The CDR3 extends over 10 amino acids. V lost 8 bases to trimming and J lost 1 base, with 1 base between them. This CDR3 is CASSGNTIYF. The CDR3 DNA reads TGTGCCAGTTCTGGAAACACCATATATTTT.

This clonotype was counted only a few times. V usage is TRBV28 and J usage is TRBJ2-7, with TRBD1 matching over 8 bases. The CDR3 has 16 residues. Germline values: CDR1 MDHEN, CDR2 SYDVKM. Trimming removed 6 bases from V and 2 bases from J; junction bases left unmatched: 12. CDR3 nucleotides: TGTGCCAGCAGCCCTGACAGGGGAGGTCCTACCTACGAGCAGTACTTC. Translated, it gives CASSPDRGGPTYEQYF.

The chain is built from TRBV5-1 and TRBJ2-7; D ambiguous. V lost 1 base to trimming and J lost 7 bases, with 15 bases between them. The CDR3 consists of 14 residues. The V gene's germline CDR1 is SGHRS and CDR2 YFSETQ. CDR3: CASSLRYLHGEQYF. In DNA form, the CDR3 reads TGCGCCAGCAGCTTGCGATACCTTCATGGGGAGCAGTACTTC.

This sequence joins TRBV4-2 and TRBJ2-5; no clear D. From germline, CDR1 is LGHNA and CDR2 YNFKEQ. This CDR3 has 13 amino acids. V was trimmed by 5 bases and J by 4 bases, leaving 11 bases between them. This CDR3 reads CASSSRWGETQYF. In DNA form, the CDR3 reads TGTGCCAGCAGCAGCCGGTGGGGAGAGACCCAGTACTTC.

The chain is built from TRBV7-2 and TRBJ2-5; no firm D call. Germline CDR1 is SGHTA and CDR2 is FQGNSA. CDR3 length: 12 residues. V was clipped by 5 bases and J by 5 bases, with 9 bases between them. The CDR3 loop reads CASSLNRETQYF. Written as DNA, the CDR3 is TGTGCCAGCAGCCTAAATAGGGAGACCCAGTACTTC.

The chain couples TRBV27 to TRBJ2-1; no firm D call. Germline V gives CDR1 MNHEY, CDR2 SMNVEV (reference sequence). The CDR3 is 12 residues long. V was clipped by 2 bases and J by 5 bases, with 4 bases between them. CDR3 loop: CASSLSHNEQFF. DNA for the CDR3: TGTGCCAGCAGTTTAAGCCACAATGAGCAGTTCTTC.

This clonotype was recorded a few times. The V gene is TRBV20-1, the J gene TRBJ1-1; TRBD1 agrees at 7 bases. Per germline, CDR1 DFQATT and CDR2 SNEGSKA (reference sequence). V shed 7 bases and J 3 bases; nucleotides not matched to a gene: 5. CDR3 length: 12 residues. The CDR3 DNA reads as TGCAGTGTGACAGGGATCGACACTGAAGCTTTCTTT. Amino acids: CSVTGIDTEAFF.

This clonotype was seen only a few times. J is TRBJ2-5 and V is TRBV12-3 or TRBV12-4; no firm D call. The CDR3 is made up of 15 amino acids. V lost 2 bases to trimming and J lost 4 bases, with 14 bases between them. In nucleotides, the CDR3 is TGTGCCAGCAGTTTAACGGACGACCTACTAGAGACCCAGTACTTC. This codes for CASSLTDDLLETQYF.

This clonotype was recorded at least ten times. The chain uses TRBV6-5 and TRBJ1-4; D ambiguous. The CDR3 spans 15 residues. V gave up 0 bases and J gave up 8 bases, with 13 bases separating them. Per germline, CDR1 MNHEY and CDR2 SVGAGI. The CDR3 is CASSYSGSVNEKLFF. The CDR3 DNA follows: TGTGCCAGCAGTTACTCAGGCTCTGTAAACGAAAAACTGTTTTTT.

In this sample, this clonotype turned up once. V is TRBV10-3 and J is TRBJ2-3, with D perhaps TRBD1 (6 bases). The germline CDR1 and CDR2 sequences are ENHRY and SYGVKD. Trimming took off 0 bases at V and 4 bases at J, with 17 bases between the two ends. The CDR3 is 17 amino acids. Here the CDR3 DNA reads TGTGCCATCAGTGAGTCGCCGACGACAGGTTTTTCAGATACGCAGTATTTT. Translating gives CAISESPTTGFSDTQYF.

This chain connects TRBV20-1 to TRBJ2-3; the D gene is possibly TRBD2 (6 bases). Deletions cut 3 bases from V and 1 base from J, with 14 bases between. The CDR3 is 15 amino acids. Germline V lookup: CDR1 DFQATT, CDR2 SNEGSKA (reference sequence). This CDR3 reads CSASSGTYRTDTQYF. For the CDR3, the DNA is TGCAGTGCTAGTTCCGGGACTTACCGCACAGATACGCAGTATTTT.

The rearrangement links TRBV18 to TRBJ2-2, with D maybe TRBD2 (5 bases). The CDR3 spans 16 residues. V lost 3 bases to trimming and J lost 0 bases, with 11 bases between them. CDR1 is KGHSH and CDR2 is LQKENI in the germline V gene. Here the CDR3 reads CASSPKRLPNTGELFF. The CDR3 DNA reads as TGTGCCAGCTCACCGAAGCGGCTGCCGAACACCGGGGAGCTGTTTTTT.

In its sample, this clonotype was seen a few times. The V gene is TRBV20-1, the J gene TRBJ2-7; no clear D gene. Germline assignment: CDR1 DFQATT and CDR2 SNEGSKA (reference sequence). V dropped 2 bases and J dropped 3 bases, with 8 bases sitting between them. The CDR3 extends over 12 amino acids. The CDR3 sequence is CSARRLNYEQYF. CDR3 bases: TGCAGTGCTAGACGTCTTAACTACGAGCAGTACTTC.

There are a few counts of this clonotype. The chain combines TRBV28 with TRBJ2-3; 11 bases match TRBD1. V dropped 5 bases and J dropped 9; count of bases not matched to a gene: 16. The CDR3 is made up of 17 amino acids. CDR1 MDHEN and CDR2 SYDVKM come from the germline V gene. CDR3 nucleotide sequence: TGTGCCAGCAGTATCATCCGGGACAGGGGGATGGGTGACACGCAGTATTTT. This codes for CASSIIRDRGMGDTQYF.

This clonotype was detected only a few times. The chain has TRBV25-1 and TRBJ1-1, with D perhaps TRBD1 (6 bases). Trimming shortened V by 6 bases and J by 2 bases, and 10 bases separated the two germline ends. CDR3 length equals 13 residues. Looked up from germline, CDR1 is MGHDK and CDR2 is SYGVNS. The CDR3 region has the DNA TGTGCCAGCAGACAGGGTTTTAACACTGAAGCTTTCTTT. Protein sequence: CASRQGFNTEAFF.

The V and J genes are TRBV12-3 or TRBV12-4 and TRBJ1-6; D uncertain. The germline V and J ends were trimmed by 6 bases and 10 bases, with 10 bases remaining between them. There are 12 residues in the CDR3. CDR3 nucleotides: TGTGCCAGCAGGGAGGAGGCATCACCCCTCCACTTT. Its protein is CASREEASPLHF.

This clonotype was seen repeatedly, ten times or more. CDR3 sequence reads: CASSLKRTSYEQYF. CDR3 nucleotide sequence: TGTGCCAGCAGTTTAAAACGGACCTCCTACGAGCAGTACTTC. The rearrangement joins TRBV12-3 or TRBV12-4 to TRBJ2-7; the D is unclear. With 2 bases removed from V and 0 bases from J, the gap between germline ends came to 8 bases. The CDR3 is 14 residues long.

This chain uses TRBV19 with TRBJ2-4; 9 bases line up with TRBD2. The CDR3 extends over 17 amino acids. CDR1 is LNHDA and CDR2 is SQIVND in the germline V gene (reference sequence). V lost 5 bases and J lost 3; bases outside the gene matches: 11. The CDR3 loop is CASSPHAAGGDKNIQYF. The CDR3 DNA reads TGTGCCAGTAGTCCTCACGCAGCGGGAGGAGACAAAAACATTCAGTACTTC.

This clonotype turned up a few times. The chain links TRBV7-9 to TRBJ1-2; no firm D call. The V gene lost 0 bases and the J gene lost 0 bases, with 8 bases spanning the gap. The CDR3 consists of 15 residues. The germline V gene has CDR1 SEHNR and CDR2 FQNEAQ (reference sequence). CDR3 nucleotides: TGTGCCAGCAGCTTAGCTGGAGAAGCTAACTATGGCTACACCTTC. Its translation: CASSLAGEANYGYTF. The full variable domain, its missing parts supplied by reference TRBV7-9 and TRBJ1-2, is DTGVSQNPRHKITKRGQNVTFRCDPISEHNRLYWYRQTLGQGPEFLTYFQNEAQLEKSRLLSDRFSAERPKGSFSTLEIQRTEQGDSAMYLCASSLAGEANYGYTFGSGTRLTVV.

The chain joins TRBV12-3 or TRBV12-4 to TRBJ2-2; no clear D gene. This CDR3 region has 15 residues. The ends were cut back, 7 bases at V and 0 bases at J, with 12 bases in the middle. The chain's CDR3 is CASTLSGSNTGELFF. The CDR3 DNA reads TGTGCCAGCACCTTAAGTGGTTCGAACACCGGGGAGCTGTTTTTT.

This clonotype was seen at least ten times. The chain joins TRBV5-1 to TRBJ2-1; D perhaps matches TRBD2 (6 bases). Trimming removed 3 bases from V and 2 bases from J, with 12 bases in between. The CDR3 length is 15 residues. CDR1 and CDR2 from the germline V gene are SGHRS and YFSETQ. The CDR3 DNA reads as TGCGCCAGCAGCTCTGGAGGGGCCCCCTACAATGAGCAGTTCTTC. Residues: CASSSGGAPYNEQFF.

V gene TRBV28 combines with J gene TRBJ1-1; a weak D match, TRBD1 (6 bases). Between the trimmed V and J ends, which lost 6 bases and 1 base, there was a span of 12 bases. This CDR3 spans 14 amino acids. Germline V lookup: CDR1 MDHEN, CDR2 SYDVKM. CDR3 coding DNA: TGTGCCAGCAGCCCCGAGACAGGGAACACTGAAGCTTTCTTT. This encodes CASSPETGNTEAFF.

This clonotype came up a few times. This chain joins TRBV6-2 or TRBV6-3 and TRBJ1-2; D ambiguous. Trimming took off 8 bases at V and 5 bases at J, with 15 bases between the two ends. Per the germline V gene, CDR1 is MNHEY and CDR2 is SVGEGT. The CDR3 runs 13 residues. The DNA of the CDR3 is TGTGCCAGCGAACGAGGAGGATTATATGGCTACACCTTC. Translating gives CASERGGLYGYTF.

This clonotype has just a few counts. V usage is TRBV28 and J usage is TRBJ2-7, with 7 nucleotides matching TRBD1. Germline CDR1 and CDR2: MDHEN and SYDVKM. The CDR3 totals 17 residues. Trimming removed 5 bases from V and 0 bases from J; junction bases left unmatched: 13. The DNA for the CDR3 is TGTGCCAGCAGTCCGACCCGGGACAGTGGTACCTCCTACGAGCAGTACTTC. Its translation: CASSPTRDSGTSYEQYF.

The chain links TRBV2 to TRBJ2-1; tentatively, D is TRBD2 (6 bases). This CDR3 spans 15 amino acids. V lost 7 bases and J 2 bases, leaving 15 bases between the germline ends. The germline V gene has CDR1 SNHLY and CDR2 FYNNEI. This CDR3 is CASKWTGVAYNEQFF. The CDR3 DNA is TGTGCCAGCAAATGGACGGGAGTCGCCTACAATGAGCAGTTCTTC. The full variable domain, completed using reference TRBV2 and TRBJ2-1, is EPEVTQTPSHQVTQMGQEVILRCVPISNHLYFYWYRQILGQKVEFLVSFYNNEISEKSEIFDDQFSVERPDGSNFTLKIRSTKLEDSAMYFCASKWTGVAYNEQFFGPGTRLTVL.

Regarding this clonotype: At one of its ends the junction is not consistent with the germline gene, which may arise from a read error. V gene TRBV10-3 combines with J gene TRBJ2-7; 7 positions agree with TRBD2. Germline assignment: CDR1 ENHRY and CDR2 SYGVKD. The CDR3 totals 14 residues. The CDR3: CAIGGSGARREQHF. CDR3 bases: TGTGCCATCGGCGGGAGCGGGGCGCGGAGGGAGCAGCACTTC.

This clonotype was picked up a small number of times. The V gene is TRBV12-3 or TRBV12-4, the J gene TRBJ1-6; D is possibly TRBD1 (6 bases). V was trimmed by 6 bases and J by 9 bases, leaving 15 bases between them. This CDR3 has 14 residues. CDR3 sequence reads: CASRPPGVSSPLHF. The DNA of the CDR3 is TGTGCCAGCAGACCCCCAGGGGTGAGTTCACCCCTCCACTTT.

This chain uses TRBV5-1 with TRBJ2-2, with 9 bases identical to TRBD1. The ends lost 3 bases at V and 6 bases at J; junction bases unmatched: 9. CDR1 and CDR2 (germline): SGHRS, YFSETQ. CDR3 length equals 16 residues. The CDR3 here is CASSSRGTGLAGELFF. The CDR3 nucleotides read TGCGCCAGCAGCTCACGAGGGACAGGGTTGGCCGGGGAGCTGTTTTTT. Using reference TRBV5-1 and TRBJ2-2 for the parts outside the CDR3, the full variable domain is KAGVTQTPRYLIKTRGQQVTLSCSPISGHRSVSWYQQTPGQGLQFLFEYFSETQRNKGNFPGRFSGRQFSNSRSEMNVSTLELGDSALYLCASSSRGTGLAGELFFGEGSRLTVL.